This T cell receptor (beta chain) was retrieved from a study of T cells after posttransplantation cyclophosphamide. Overall study findings and caveats: TRB overlap between skin or GI tissue T cells and blood was limited. After PTCy, TRB diversity resembled that of CNI/methotrexate controls.

This related bone marrow graft donor gave peripheral blood on the day of marrow donation. Repertoires were generated with immunoSEQ multiplex PCR, while TCRdb's copy carries only in-frame clones and drops some. Singletons are absent from the sample, which has some 40,000 clones. This clone was recorded many times. Its target is unknown. Germline CDR1 is SGHDT and CDR2 is YYEEEE. Trimming shortened V by 1 base and J by 4 bases, and 14 bases separated the two germline ends. The CDR3 has 15 residues. The V gene is TRBV5-6, the J gene TRBJ2-5; a weak D match, TRBD2 (5 bases). This receptor was obtained from a man in his forties in good health, CMV-negative, and a related stem cell transplant donor. The sequencing input was PBMCs. The CDR3 DNA follows: TGTGCCAGCAGCTTGTTCGTTCGAGGAGGAGAGACCCAGTACTTC. It specifies CASSLFVRGGETQYF.